These T cell receptor beta chains were read from a single sample in a study of T cells in Graves' hyperthyroidism and ophthalmopathy. In TCRdb, the multiplex PCR reads were re-called with MiXCR into one record per CDR3 protein. The sample carries approximately 500,000 distinct CDR3 sequences, roughly 46% recorded once. The sample was peripheral blood or thyroid tissue (not recorded which). The source is a woman younger than 30 with Graves' hyperthyroidism. The conserved cysteine and the conserved F or W are not part of the CDR3 here.

v_gene: TRBV5-6; j_gene: TRBJ1-2; CDR3aa: ASSLDPGQGYSHGYT
v_gene: TRBV19; j_gene: TRBJ2-7; CDR3aa: ASSIRGRTYEQY
v_gene: TRBV11-3; j_gene: TRBJ2-3; CDR3aa: ASSFGGPDASTDTQY
v_gene: TRBV11-2; j_gene: TRBJ2-5; CDR3aa: ASLQGTGETQY
v_gene: TRBV28; j_gene: TRBJ1-2; CDR3aa: ASREPAGTPYGYT
v_gene: TRBV27; j_gene: TRBJ2-7; CDR3aa: ASSLRGNNYEQY
v_gene: TRBV29-1; j_gene: TRBJ1-4; CDR3aa: SARGGTEKLF
v_gene: TRBV2; j_gene: TRBJ1-6; CDR3aa: ASSETGGSTPLH
v_gene: TRBV29-1; j_gene: TRBJ2-7; CDR3aa: SVGTTGFSYEQY
v_gene: TRBV7-2; j_gene: TRBJ1-2; CDR3aa: ASSLSAGGGSGYT
v_gene: TRBV3-1; j_gene: TRBJ2-5; CDR3aa: ASSQVTGTGDETQY
v_gene: TRBV20-1; j_gene: TRBJ1-1; CDR3aa: SVAGTGRAEAF
v_gene: TRBV19; j_gene: TRBJ2-3; CDR3aa: ASSRTGARFTGRADTQY
v_gene: TRBV9; j_gene: TRBJ1-2; CDR3aa: ASSLEGGPT
v_gene: TRBV2; j_gene: TRBJ1-5; CDR3aa: ASRGTRTGGNQPQH
v_gene: TRBV20-1; j_gene: TRBJ2-5; CDR3aa: SAEGAGEETQY
v_gene: TRBV4-3; j_gene: TRBJ1-5; CDR3aa: ASSQGQEKSNQPQH
v_gene: TRBV6-1; j_gene: TRBJ2-7; CDR3aa: ASSEPGSGEQY
v_gene: TRBV4-2; j_gene: TRBJ2-7; CDR3aa: ASSQWSSGPYEQY
v_gene: TRBV7-9; j_gene: TRBJ1-4; CDR3aa: ASRRGTGGDEKLF
v_gene: TRBV9; j_gene: TRBJ2-6; CDR3aa: ASSEASGANVLT
v_gene: TRBV7-2; j_gene: TRBJ1-5; CDR3aa: ASSLVRQNSNQPQH
v_gene: TRBV10-3; j_gene: TRBJ2-3; CDR3aa: ATKRPGGGTDTQY
v_gene: TRBV7-8; j_gene: -; CDR3aa: AGRDNQGSDEQF
v_gene: TRBV2; j_gene: TRBJ2-7; CDR3aa: ASSPYRLAGGEQY
v_gene: TRBV15; j_gene: TRBJ1-5; CDR3aa: ATSRGEGYQPQH
v_gene: TRBV14; j_gene: TRBJ2-3; CDR3aa: ASSQGGSADTQY
v_gene: TRBV25-1; j_gene: TRBJ2-1; CDR3aa: ASSESLWSLSYNEQF
v_gene: TRBV12-3/TRBV12-4; j_gene: TRBJ1-1; CDR3aa: ASSEEGAGNTEAF
v_gene: TRBV11-1; j_gene: TRBJ1-2; CDR3aa: ASSPYTTSGRSFWDVNGYT
v_gene: TRBV7-9; j_gene: TRBJ2-7; CDR3aa: ASSSDRHSYEQY
v_gene: TRBV9; j_gene: TRBJ2-7; CDR3aa: ASSGQGKPYEQY
v_gene: TRBV10-2; j_gene: TRBJ1-6; CDR3aa: ASRVGQINSPLH
v_gene: TRBV5-4; j_gene: TRBJ2-3; CDR3aa: ASSLIHLHTDTQY
v_gene: TRBV27; j_gene: TRBJ2-7; CDR3aa: ASSLSGSSNYEQY
v_gene: TRBV7-2; j_gene: TRBJ2-5; CDR3aa: ASSSSGLAGRETQY
v_gene: TRBV29-1; j_gene: -; CDR3aa: SVDVVGKEQF
v_gene: TRBV29-1; j_gene: TRBJ2-7; CDR3aa: SVEAGGGGYEQY
v_gene: TRBV11-3; j_gene: TRBJ2-7; CDR3aa: ASSLGAGGSYEQY
v_gene: TRBV20-1; j_gene: TRBJ2-3; CDR3aa: SALSPGTGDEDTQY
v_gene: TRBV20-1; j_gene: TRBJ1-1; CDR3aa: SAGGFTEAF
v_gene: TRBV29-1; j_gene: TRBJ1-1; CDR3aa: SGGSSTEAF
v_gene: TRBV20-1; j_gene: TRBJ2-5; CDR3aa: SARGQGETQY
v_gene: TRBV19; j_gene: TRBJ2-7; CDR3aa: ASSISGTGRVEQY
v_gene: TRBV6-2/TRBV6-3; j_gene: TRBJ2-2; CDR3aa: ASSPPPGAGELF
v_gene: TRBV15; j_gene: TRBJ1-5; CDR3aa: ATSREGLGNQPQH
v_gene: TRBV9; j_gene: TRBJ1-5; CDR3aa: ASSAGTGINQPQH
v_gene: TRBV12-3/TRBV12-4; j_gene: TRBJ1-3; CDR3aa: ASRPRDVGNTIY
v_gene: TRBV24-1; j_gene: TRBJ1-5; CDR3aa: ATSDPGQGGEPQH
v_gene: TRBV19; j_gene: TRBJ1-5; CDR3aa: ATAGTGGGGNQPQH